Below, one T cell receptor beta chain is given with its context. This sample was included in a study of OX40 agonist ivuxolimab in advanced cancers. Between the trimmed V and J ends, which lost 0 bases and 1 base, there was a span of 5 bases. The CDR3 runs to 14 residues. CDR1 and CDR2 (germline): KGHSH, LQKENI. Method: immunoSEQ multiplex PCR; TCRdb's copy keeps in-frame clones and lacks some. The sample shows some 68,000 clones, about nine tenths of them seen only once. The gene calls are TRBV18 and TRBJ2-3, with D unclear. The specimen was CD4+ or CD8+ T cells sorted from blood, collected in a trial of the OX40 agonist ivuxolimab. This clonotype originated in an adult with an advanced solid tumor such as melanoma, head and neck, liver or kidney cancer. CDR3 DNA sequence: TGTGCCAGCTCACCACCGTTCCGCACAGATACGCAGTATTTT. This sequence encodes CASSPPFRTDTQYF. The full variable domain, completed using reference TRBV18 and TRBJ2-3, is NAGVMQNPRHLVRRRGQEARLRCSPMKGHSHVYWYRQLPEEGLKFMVYLQKENIIDESGMPKERFSAEFPKEGPSILRIQQVVRGDSAAYFCASSPPFRTDTQYFGPGTRLTVL.